Presented here are 28 T cell receptor beta chains from one specimen sequenced in a study of T cells in Graves' hyperthyroidism and ophthalmopathy. RNA transcripts yielded amplified TCR beta CDR3 regions. The HTBI primer set drove a first-round RT-PCR of the TCR CDR3. TCRdb used MiXCR to reprocess the multiplex PCR reads, holding one entry per CDR3 protein. The profile shows approximately 720,000 distinct CDR3 sequences, around 19% of them singletons. Material for sequencing was blood. These receptors came from a woman between 50 and 59 years old with Graves' hyperthyroidism that later progressed to Graves' ophthalmopathy.

This clonotype occurred a few times. This may be a read error: a much more frequent sequence differs by one nucleotide. CDR3 residues: CASSSGTGGLFMNTEAFF. CDR3 nucleotide sequence: TGCGCCAGCAGCTCGGGGACAGGGGGCCTTTTTATGAACACTGAAGCTTTCTTT. This sequence joins TRBV5-1 and TRBJ1-1, with 12 nucleotides matching TRBD1. The germline gives CDR1 SGHRS, CDR2 YFSETQ. Unmatched junction bases numbered 9, after V lost 3 bases and J lost 0 bases. CDR3 length equals 18 residues.

Ten or more counts support this clonotype. V usage is TRBV11-2 and J usage is TRBJ1-2; D not resolved. The V and J ends lost 1 base and 8 bases respectively, with 11 bases between them. CDR1 and CDR2 (germline): SGHAT, FQNNGV. The CDR3 has 13 residues. The CDR3 sequence is CASSLVLGPGYTF. The CDR3 DNA follows: TGTGCCAGCAGCTTAGTGCTTGGGCCCGGCTACACCTTC.

This clonotype was observed many times. The rearrangement links TRBV5-1 to TRBJ1-1; 9 positions agree with TRBD1. With V trimmed by 4 bases and J by 2 bases, 6 bases remained unmatched. The CDR3 loop spans 15 amino acids. In germline, CDR1 is SGHRS, CDR2 YFSETQ. The DNA for the CDR3 is TGCGCCAGCAGCCCGAGGACAGGGGACAACACTGAAGCTTTCTTT. Encoded protein: CASSPRTGDNTEAFF.

This clonotype was observed at least ten times. The chain links TRBV11-2 to TRBJ2-3; D might be TRBD1 (5 bases). CDR1 and CDR2 from the germline V gene are SGHAT and FQNNGV. V was clipped by 5 bases and J by 3 bases, with 9 bases between them. The CDR3 totals 13 residues. The CDR3 here is CASSNDRTDTQYF. The CDR3 DNA follows: TGTGCCAGCAGCAATGACAGAACAGATACGCAGTATTTT. Variable domain in full (rest from reference TRBV11-2 and TRBJ2-3): EAGVAQSPRYKIIEKRQSVAFWCNPISGHATLYWYQQILGQGPKLLIQFQNNGVVDDSQLPKDRFSAERLKGVDSTLKIQPAKLEDSAVYLCASSNDRTDTQYFGPGTRLTVL.

The CDR3 DNA follows: TGTGCCAGCTCAAGACAGGGGGCCCACGAGCAGTACTTC. Translated: CASSRQGAHEQYF. This chain joins TRBV18 and TRBJ2-7, with 10 bases that match TRBD1. The trim removed 5 bases at V and 5 bases at J, leaving 3 bases unmatched. The CDR3 has 13 residues. Germline assignment: CDR1 KGHSH and CDR2 LQKENI.

Only a few counts were recorded for this clonotype. A read error may account for a junction end that differs from germline. The chain couples TRBV3-1 to TRBJ2-7; D may be TRBD2 (7 bases). This CDR3 contains 12 residues. Germline V CDR1 and CDR2: LGHDT, YNNKEL (reference sequence). In DNA form, the CDR3 reads TGTGCCGGCAGCCAAGGGGGGGACGAGCAGTACTTC. Its translation is CAGSQGGDEQYF.

The chain's CDR3 is CASSLAPAQGGTGELFF. CDR3 coding DNA: TGTGCCAGCAGCTTGGCCCCGGCCCAGGGGGGCACCGGGGAGCTGTTTTTT. V is TRBV5-5 and J is TRBJ2-2; D possibly corresponds to TRBD1 (7 bases). CDR1 is SGHKS, CDR2 YYEKEE, per germline (reference sequence). CDR3 size: 17 residues. Deletions cut 0 bases from V and 4 bases from J, with 16 bases between.

This clonotype was seen a handful of times. A single base separates this from a much larger clone, so it may be a read error. This chain connects TRBV19 to TRBJ1-1; D remains unclear. The CDR3 totals 11 residues. CDR1 LNHDA and CDR2 SQIVND come from the germline V gene (reference sequence). V lost 2 bases to trimming and J lost 6 bases, with 4 bases between them. In DNA, the CDR3 is TGTGCCAGTAGTATATTTGCTGAAGCTTTCTTT. This translates into CASSIFAEAFF.

This clonotype was observed at least ten times. The chain has TRBV7-6 and TRBJ1-1; possible D gene TRBD1, 5 bases. The CDR3 runs to 17 residues. In germline, CDR1 is SGHVS, CDR2 FNYEAQ. Trimming stripped 0 bases from V and 1 base from J, with 15 bases between. The chain's CDR3 is CASSLAPPGAGNTEAFF. In DNA, the CDR3 is TGTGCCAGCAGCTTAGCTCCTCCCGGGGCGGGGAACACTGAAGCTTTCTTT.

This clonotype was seen ten or more times. V is TRBV11-2 and J is TRBJ1-2, with D uncertain. V lost 5 bases, J lost 0 bases, and 19 bases lay in between. The CDR3 spans 17 residues. The germline gives CDR1 SGHAT, CDR2 FQNNGV. The CDR3 coding sequence is TGTGCCAGCAGCCTTGACACCGACCTACCACCTAACTATGGCTACACCTTC. It yields the protein CASSLDTDLPPNYGYTF.

This clonotype appeared a few times. The chain's CDR3 is CASSQGLLAGATQETQYF. CDR3 DNA: TGTGCCAGCAGCCAGGGCTTGTTAGCGGGGGCCACCCAAGAGACCCAGTACTTC. V and J are TRBV27 and TRBJ2-5; 9 bases are shared with TRBD2. V dropped 6 bases and J dropped 1; count of bases not matched to a gene: 15. The V gene's germline CDR1 is MNHEY and CDR2 SMNVEV (reference sequence). The CDR3 is 18 amino acids.

This clonotype was seen only a few times. This chain links TRBV5-4 with TRBJ2-1; D ambiguous. The CDR3 has 13 amino acids. CDR1 and CDR2 (germline): SGHNT, YYREEE (reference sequence). Trimming removed 4 bases at V and 8 bases at J, with 13 bases between. For the CDR3, the DNA is TGTGCCAGCAGCCCGGTGGGTAGGGATGAGCAGTTCTTC. The encoded protein is CASSPVGRDEQFF.

This clonotype was found a few times. The V call is TRBV12-3 or TRBV12-4, the J call TRBJ1-2, with D hard to call. The CDR3 totals 14 residues. V was clipped by 10 bases and J by 0 bases, with 15 bases between them. The CDR3 loop is CANSRGGANYGYTF. CDR3 nucleotides: TGTGCCAACAGCCGAGGCGGGGCTAACTATGGCTACACCTTC.

This clonotype was detected many times. The CDR3 nucleotides are TGTGCCAGCAGTTTGGTCAGCGGACACACCGGGGAGCTGTTTTTT. The encoded protein is CASSLVSGHTGELFF. The gene calls are TRBV12-3 or TRBV12-4 and TRBJ2-2, with D maybe TRBD2 (5 bases). The CDR3 extends over 15 amino acids. V lost 3 bases and J lost 3, with 11 bases in between.

The J gene is TRBJ1-5, the V gene TRBV2; TRBD1 matches 7 bases. Losses at the gene ends were 1 base for V and 4 bases for J; bases not matched to a gene: 4. Germline CDR1 reads SNHLY; CDR2 reads FYNNEI. The CDR3 loop spans 15 amino acids. The CDR3 bases are TGTGCCAGCAGTGAAGTCCGACAGGGTAATCAGCCCCAGCATTTT. Translated, it gives CASSEVRQGNQPQHF.

This clonotype was observed a few times. The genes are TRBV7-9 and TRBJ1-1; D remains unclear. Germline V gene data show CDR1 as SEHNR and CDR2 as FQNEAQ (reference sequence). The CDR3 totals 12 residues. Trimming cost V 3 bases and J 5 bases, with 7 bases left between them. The CDR3 reads CASSFYGTEAFF. CDR3 in DNA: TGTGCCAGCAGCTTTTACGGAACTGAAGCTTTCTTT.

This chain uses TRBV7-6 with TRBJ1-3; no reliable D call. V dropped 5 bases and J dropped 0 bases, with 11 bases sitting between them. Germline CDR1 is SGHVS and CDR2 is FNYEAQ. The CDR3 length is 15 residues. The CDR3 is CASSQRASSGNTIYF. Here the CDR3 DNA reads TGTGCCAGCAGCCAAAGGGCTTCCTCTGGAAACACCATATATTTT.

A note on this clonotype: Relative to the germline gene, one junction end is altered; a read error may explain this. The V call is TRBV18, the J call TRBJ2-7; unclear D gene. Germline V lookup: CDR1 KGHSH, CDR2 LQKENI. The CDR3 consists of 12 residues. The CDR3 sequence: CPSSPGISEQYF. The CDR3 coding sequence is TGTCCCAGCTCACCAGGAATCTCCGAGCAGTACTTC.

This clonotype was picked up many times. V and J are TRBV11-2 and TRBJ1-6, with 7 bases fitting TRBD1. J gave up 7 bases and V 3 bases, and 6 bases lay outside the gene matches. CDR3 length equals 15 residues. Germline loops: CDR1 SGHAT, CDR2 FQNNGV. In DNA form, the CDR3 reads TGTGCCAGCAGCTTGATGGGGGACAGAAATTCACCCCTCCACTTT. It codes for CASSLMGDRNSPLHF. The full variable domain, in which reference TRBV11-2 and TRBJ1-6 provide the parts outside the CDR3, is EAGVAQSPRYKIIEKRQSVAFWCNPISGHATLYWYQQILGQGPKLLIQFQNNGVVDDSQLPKDRFSAERLKGVDSTLKIQPAKLEDSAVYLCASSLMGDRNSPLHFGNGTRLTVT.

The genes are TRBV28 and TRBJ2-3, with 14 positions matching TRBD2. V gave up 6 bases and J gave up 5 bases; unmatched junction bases: 10. The CDR3 contains 17 residues. Germline loops: CDR1 MDHEN, CDR2 SYDVKM. CDR3 nucleotides: TGTGCCAGCAGGGACCGGACTAGCGGGGGGCAAGGAGATACGCAGTATTTT. Its protein product is CASRDRTSGGQGDTQYF.

The table lists this clonotype with many counts. The chain combines TRBV5-1 with TRBJ1-1; the match to TRBD1 covers 8 bases. The CDR3 runs to 15 residues. CDR1 and CDR2 (germline): SGHRS, YFSETQ. The junction had 5 bases not matched to a gene; V was cut back by 2 bases and J by 2 bases. CDR3 sequence: CASSFSGQGNTEAFF. CDR3 nucleotides: TGCGCCAGCAGCTTTAGTGGACAGGGCAACACTGAAGCTTTCTTT.

In this sample, this clonotype turned up many times. The rearrangement uses TRBV12-3 or TRBV12-4 and TRBJ2-7; maybe TRBD1 (6 bases). The V end was cut by 5 bases, the J end by 2 bases, with 7 bases between. The CDR3 has 12 amino acids. CDR3 residues: CASSRQAYEQYF. The CDR3 nucleotides are TGTGCCAGCAGTAGACAGGCCTACGAGCAGTACTTC.

A few counts support this clonotype. The chain uses TRBV15 and TRBJ2-3, with 12 nucleotides matching TRBD2. Per the germline V gene, CDR1 is LNHNV and CDR2 is YYDKDF (reference sequence). The CDR3 length is 19 residues. V shed 1 base, J shed 6 bases, and the junction held 14 bases outside the gene matches. In DNA, the CDR3 is TGTGCCACCAGCAGAGCGGGTGGGACTAGCGGGTTCGGTAAGGATACGCAGTATTTT. It encodes CATSRAGGTSGFGKDTQYF.

This sequence joins TRBV9 and TRBJ1-2; D might be TRBD1 (6 bases). V gave up 4 bases and J gave up 7 bases, with 20 bases separating them. This CDR3 is built from 15 residues. CDR1 is SGDLS and CDR2 is YYNGEE in the germline V gene. CDR3 sequence reads: CASSPEGGPGSGYTF. The CDR3 nucleotides are TGTGCCAGCAGCCCGGAGGGGGGGCCCGGGAGTGGCTACACCTTC.

This chain joins TRBV12-3 or TRBV12-4 and TRBJ1-1; 7 bases agree with TRBD1. J was trimmed by 1 base and V by 6 bases; bases with no gene match: 5. This CDR3 spans 14 amino acids. The CDR3 DNA sequence: TGTGCCAGCAGGGGCAGGGGGAAGAACACTGAAGCTTTCTTT. Translating gives CASRGRGKNTEAFF.

This clonotype was seen at least ten times. This chain uses TRBV3-1 with TRBJ2-2; the D gene is possibly TRBD1 (6 bases). V lost 3 bases, J lost 0 bases, and 14 bases lay in between. CDR1 LGHDT and CDR2 YNNKEL come from the germline V gene (reference sequence). The CDR3 length is 17 residues. The CDR3 DNA follows: TGTGCCAGCAGCCAGATAGGCGCAGGGGCGAACACCGGGGAGCTGTTTTTT. It codes for CASSQIGAGANTGELFF.

This clonotype was observed a few times. The chain links TRBV2 to TRBJ2-3, with 10 bases that match TRBD2. The CDR3 extends over 16 amino acids. V gave up 1 base and J gave up 3 bases; unmatched junction bases: 4. The germline V gene has CDR1 SNHLY and CDR2 FYNNEI. CDR3 residues: CASSEVSGGATDTQYF. The CDR3 nucleotides read TGTGCCAGCAGTGAAGTAAGCGGGGGGGCGACAGATACGCAGTATTTT. The full variable domain, in which reference TRBV2 and TRBJ2-3 provide the parts outside the CDR3, is EPEVTQTPSHQVTQMGQEVILRCVPISNHLYFYWYRQILGQKVEFLVSFYNNEISEKSEIFDDQFSVERPDGSNFTLKIRSTKLEDSAMYFCASSEVSGGATDTQYFGPGTRLTVL.

Only a few counts were recorded for this clonotype. This chain links TRBV2 with TRBJ2-2; 12 nucleotides align to TRBD1. Germline CDR1 and CDR2: SNHLY and FYNNEI. V shed 4 bases, J shed 7 bases, and the junction held 4 bases outside the gene matches. The CDR3 contains 15 residues. CDR3 region: CASSGDRGPVGELFF. The CDR3 DNA follows: TGTGCCAGCAGTGGGGACAGGGGGCCGGTCGGGGAGCTGTTTTTT.